These 10 T cell receptor beta chains originate from one sample sequenced in a study of radiotherapy plus CTLA-4 blockade in lung cancer. The assay was immunoSEQ multiplex PCR, and TCRdb's table has in-frame clones only and misses some. The data show more than 90,000 clones, 81% seen once. The sample in question was peripheral blood, obtained from a patient treated with radiotherapy plus ipilimumab. These receptors were collected from a human donor with non-small cell lung cancer that progressed on radiotherapy plus ipilimumab. Some clones in this sample may be carry-over from other donors' samples.

In regard to this clone: The junction differs from germline at one of its ends, possibly a read error. The chain is built from TRBV5-6 and TRBJ1-2, with D maybe TRBD1 (6 bases). The germline CDR1 and CDR2 sequences are SGHDT and YYEEEE. The CDR3 contains 11 residues. CDR3 protein: CASSSYREPSF. The DNA of the CDR3 is TGTGCCAGCAGCAGCTACAGGGAACCATCCTTC. The complete variable domain, with remaining parts taken from reference TRBV5-6 and TRBJ1-2, reads DAGVTQSPTHLIKTRGQQVTLRCSPKSGHDTVSWYQQALGQGPQFIFQYYEEEERQRGNFPDRFSGHQFPNYSSELNVNALLLGDSALYLCASSSYREPSFGSGTRLTVV.

The CDR3 coding sequence is TGTGCCAGCAGCTTTAGGGAGGGGTTTACCAATCAGCCCCAGCATTTT. Translating it yields CASSFREGFTNQPQHF. The chain carries TRBV5-5 and TRBJ1-5; D may be TRBD1 (5 bases). Per the germline V gene, CDR1 is SGHKS and CDR2 is YYEKEE (reference sequence). The germline V and J ends were trimmed by 2 bases and 3 bases, with 15 bases remaining between them. This CDR3 comprises 16 residues.

Only one count was recorded for this clone. This sequence joins TRBV5-1 and TRBJ2-2; 8 positions match TRBD1. V gave up 2 bases and J gave up 0 bases; unmatched junction bases: 3. Germline-derived CDR1 and CDR2 are SGHRS and YFSETQ. The CDR3 contains 16 residues. Written as DNA, the CDR3 is TGCGCCAGCAGCTTCCTGACAGGGGCGAACACCGGGGAGCTGTTTTTT. Amino acids: CASSFLTGANTGELFF.

The genes are TRBV6-5 and TRBJ1-2; TRBD1 agrees at 7 bases. This CDR3 is 12 amino acids long. V lost 5 bases, J lost 8 bases, and 5 bases stayed unmatched. Germline V gives CDR1 MNHEY, CDR2 SVGAGI. The CDR3 DNA follows: TGTGCCAGCAGTACTACAGGGGTGGGCTACACCTTC. Residues: CASSTTGVGYTF.

V gene TRBV5-1 combines with J gene TRBJ2-5, with 9 bases fitting TRBD1. The germline CDR1 and CDR2 sequences are SGHRS and YFSETQ. This CDR3 has 15 residues. Unmatched junction bases numbered 6, after V lost 2 bases and J lost 4 bases. In nucleotides, the CDR3 is TGCGCCAGCAGCTTCCTACAGGGGGCAGGAGAGACCCAGTACTTC. It specifies CASSFLQGAGETQYF.

This chain links TRBV10-3 with TRBJ2-2, with D unresolved. This CDR3 region has 14 residues. Per germline, CDR1 ENHRY and CDR2 SYGVKD. With 7 bases removed from V and 4 bases from J, the gap between germline ends came to 13 bases. Here the CDR3 reads CAIMGNSSTGELFF. CDR3 bases: TGTGCCATCATGGGGAATTCGTCCACCGGGGAGCTGTTTTTT.

The CDR3 sequence is CASLPNQQGIYNEQFF. The CDR3 coding sequence is TGCGCCAGCTTACCCAATCAACAGGGAATCTACAATGAGCAGTTCTTC. The rearrangement joins TRBV5-1 to TRBJ2-1, with D possibly matching TRBD1 (6 bases). Germline-derived CDR1 and CDR2 are SGHRS and YFSETQ. Trimming took 7 bases from V and 3 from J, leaving 20 bases between them. The CDR3 runs 16 residues.

The chain couples TRBV4-3 to TRBJ1-6; D might be TRBD1 (6 bases). Per germline, CDR1 LGHNA and CDR2 YSLEER. Trimming shortened V by 1 base and J by 0 bases, and 13 bases separated the two germline ends. CDR3 length: 18 amino acids. CDR3 DNA: TGCGCCAGCAGCCAAGCTCCAGGGGAGGCCTCCTATAATTCACCCCTCCACTTT. Its protein product is CASSQAPGEASYNSPLHF.

This clone was seen only a few times. The rearrangement links TRBV18 to TRBJ1-6; 7 nucleotides agree with TRBD1. The CDR3 runs to 14 residues. Trimming at V came to 3 bases and at J to 14 bases, leaving 10 bases not matched to a gene. Germline-derived CDR1 and CDR2 are KGHSH and LQKENI. Here the CDR3 reads CASSPEQGRPSLHF. CDR3 DNA: TGTGCCAGCTCACCTGAACAGGGGAGGCCTTCCCTCCACTTT.

The chain links TRBV5-1 to TRBJ2-1; 9 nucleotides agree with TRBD2. CDR3 size: 14 residues. Germline trimming cut 0 bases from V and 9 bases from J; bases unmatched to any gene: 4. Per germline, CDR1 SGHRS and CDR2 YFSETQ. CDR3 amino acids: CASSLGGGVIEQFF. CDR3 bases: TGCGCCAGCAGCTTGGGCGGGGGGGTCATTGAGCAGTTCTTC.